Listed here is a single T cell receptor beta chain. The CDR3 sequence is 16 residues long. Germline assignment: CDR1 SGHTS and CDR2 YDEGEE. V lost 4 bases and J lost 6; bases outside the gene matches: 7. The sample originates from a study of blood T cell repertoires in COVID-19. TCRdb's copy holds only in-frame clones and misses some; the assay was immunoSEQ multiplex PCR. The data hold 350,000 to 500,000 clones, with approximately 91% observed a single time. The J gene is TRBJ2-2, the V gene TRBV5-8; TRBD1 matches 12 bases. The sample consisted of PBMCs or T cells enriched from blood (not recorded which). This receptor was taken from a woman aged 18 to 35 who had been exposed to COVID-19. CDR3 DNA: TGTGCCAGCAGCCAACCGGGACAGGGGGCACCCGGGGAGCTGTTTTTT. Protein sequence: CASSQPGQGAPGELFF.